This is a list of T cell receptor beta chains from one sample in a study of neoadjuvant nivolumab and ipilimumab in lung cancer. TCRdb's table, derived via immunoSEQ multiplex PCR, lists solely in-frame clones and lacks some. The sample lists approximately 29,000 clones, approximately 86% occurring once. This sample comprised tumor tissue, obtained after neoadjuvant nivolumab, alone or with ipilimumab, at or shortly before surgery. These receptors all come from an adult with non-small cell lung cancer. CDR3s include the opening cysteine and the closing phenylalanine or tryptophan. Fields, in order: D gene, clone size, V gene, J gene, CDR3 DNA, CDR3 protein. D genes are given only for firm matches. Some rows mark clone size as missing; the rest say once, few, many or name a class of expanded clone.

d_call: TRBD1
clone_size: NA
v_call: TRBV2
j_call: TRBJ1-5
cdr3_nt: TGTGCCAGCAGTACAGGGGGGAGGGGCAATCAGCCCCAGCATTTT
cdr3_aa: CASSTGGRGNQPQHF

d_call: TRBD1
clone_size: NA
v_call: TRBV25-1
j_call: TRBJ2-7
cdr3_nt: TGTGCCAGCAGTGGGGCAGGGGGTGACAACGAGCAGTACTTC
cdr3_aa: CASSGAGGDNEQYF

d_call: NA
clone_size: NA
v_call: TRBV9
j_call: TRBJ2-7
cdr3_nt: TGTGCCAGCAGCGAAAGGGCGGGACAGAATTACGAGCAGTACTTC
cdr3_aa: CASSERAGQNYEQYF

d_call: TRBD2
clone_size: NA
v_call: TRBV7-2
j_call: TRBJ2-7
cdr3_nt: TGTGCCAGCAGCTTAGCAGTTGGGACTAGCGGATACGAGCAGTACTTC
cdr3_aa: CASSLAVGTSGYEQYF

d_call: NA
clone_size: NA
v_call: TRBV19
j_call: TRBJ1-1
cdr3_nt: TGTGCCAGTAGCCCGACAGGCTTTATTGAAGCTTTCTTT
cdr3_aa: CASSPTGFIEAFF

d_call: NA
clone_size: NA
v_call: TRBV30
j_call: TRBJ1-4
cdr3_nt: TGTGCCTGGAGGGCCGGAACAGGGTACGGGGGACTGTTTTTT
cdr3_aa: CAWRAGTGYGGLFF

d_call: NA
clone_size: NA
v_call: TRBV25-1
j_call: TRBJ1-4
cdr3_nt: TGTGCCAGCAGTGAACCCGCGGCAGCGTTCACAACTAATGAAAAACTGTTTTTT
cdr3_aa: CASSEPAAAFTTNEKLFF

d_call: TRBD2
clone_size: NA
v_call: TRBV19
j_call: TRBJ2-7
cdr3_nt: TGTGCCAAGACTAGCGGGACTTACGAGCAGTACTTC
cdr3_aa: CAKTSGTYEQYF

d_call: NA
clone_size: few
v_call: TRBV2
j_call: TRBJ2-7
cdr3_nt: TGTGCCAGCAGTGACCGGTCCTACGAGCAGTACTTC
cdr3_aa: CASSDRSYEQYF

d_call: NA
clone_size: NA
v_call: TRBV5-1
j_call: TRBJ1-1
cdr3_nt: TGCGCCAGTAAACAGGGAGGGAACACTGAAGCTTTCTTT
cdr3_aa: CASKQGGNTEAFF

d_call: TRBD2
clone_size: NA
v_call: TRBV13
j_call: TRBJ2-2
cdr3_nt: TGTGCCAGCAGCACACCACCGGGACTAGCGATCACCGGGGAGCTGTTTTTT
cdr3_aa: CASSTPPGLAITGELFF

d_call: NA
clone_size: NA
v_call: TRBV5-8
j_call: TRBJ2-3
cdr3_nt: TGTGCCAGCAGCTTCTTGGGTGAGCAAAATACGCAGTATTTT
cdr3_aa: CASSFLGEQNTQYF

d_call: TRBD2
clone_size: NA
v_call: TRBV29-1
j_call: TRBJ2-5
cdr3_nt: TGCAGCGTGAGGACTAGCGGGAGGGCCGGGGGTATCGGCCAGTACTTC
cdr3_aa: CSVRTSGRAGGIGQYF

d_call: NA
clone_size: NA
v_call: TRBV27
j_call: TRBJ1-2
cdr3_nt: TGTGCCAGCGGCGAGAGGGGCGTCTCTTATGGCTACACCTTC
cdr3_aa: CASGERGVSYGYTF

d_call: NA
clone_size: NA
v_call: TRBV30
j_call: TRBJ1-4
cdr3_nt: TGTGCCTGGAGTGTACTTAGTCCGGGAAAAAATGAAAAACTGTTTTTT
cdr3_aa: CAWSVLSPGKNEKLFF

d_call: NA
clone_size: once
v_call: TRBV7-6
j_call: TRBJ2-7
cdr3_nt: TGTGCCAGCAGCTTAGTGGCCAACTCCTACGAGCAGTACTTC
cdr3_aa: CASSLVANSYEQYF

d_call: NA
clone_size: once
v_call: TRBV7-2
j_call: TRBJ2-3
cdr3_nt: TGTGCCAGCAGCATAATGGGGGATACGCAGTATTTT
cdr3_aa: CASSIMGDTQYF

d_call: NA
clone_size: once
v_call: TRBV29-1
j_call: TRBJ2-1
cdr3_nt: TGCAGCGTTCGAATGGGCGGGAATGAGCAGTTCTTC
cdr3_aa: CSVRMGGNEQFF

d_call: NA
clone_size: NA
v_call: TRBV5-4
j_call: TRBJ1-6
cdr3_nt: TGTGCCAGCAGCTCGGGCCAGGGAGGGACACCCCTCCACTTT
cdr3_aa: CASSSGQGGTPLHF

d_call: TRBD2
clone_size: NA
v_call: TRBV5-1
j_call: TRBJ2-7
cdr3_nt: TGCGCCAGCAGCCCTGGGACTAGCGGGGAGCAGTACTTC
cdr3_aa: CASSPGTSGEQYF

d_call: NA
clone_size: once
v_call: TRBV5-4
j_call: TRBJ2-7
cdr3_nt: TGTGCCAGCAGCTTGGCAGGGACCTACGAGCAGTACTTC
cdr3_aa: CASSLAGTYEQYF

d_call: NA
clone_size: NA
v_call: TRBV6-1
j_call: TRBJ2-3
cdr3_nt: TGTGCCAGCTTACGGACAGCAAGAACAGATACGCAGTATTTT
cdr3_aa: CASLRTARTDTQYF

d_call: TRBD1
clone_size: NA
v_call: TRBV5-1
j_call: TRBJ1-6
cdr3_nt: TGCGCCAGCAGTCCATGGTCGGACAGGGGTAATTCACCCCTCCACTTT
cdr3_aa: CASSPWSDRGNSPLHF

d_call: NA
clone_size: NA
v_call: TRBV11-2
j_call: TRBJ2-7
cdr3_nt: TGTGCCAGCAGCTTAGGGGTAGGGGGGTACGAGCAGTACTTC
cdr3_aa: CASSLGVGGYEQYF

d_call: NA
clone_size: NA
v_call: TRBV10-3
j_call: TRBJ2-7
cdr3_nt: TGTGCCATCAGTTTCGACAGTTACGAGCAGTACTTC
cdr3_aa: CAISFDSYEQYF

d_call: TRBD1
clone_size: NA
v_call: TRBV9
j_call: TRBJ2-7
cdr3_nt: TGTGCCAGCAGCGCCACCGGGACAGGGGGCGAGCAGTACTTC
cdr3_aa: CASSATGTGGEQYF

d_call: NA
clone_size: NA
v_call: TRBV6-1
j_call: TRBJ1-4
cdr3_nt: TGTGCCAGCAGTGAAGCGGGGTCGACTAATGAAAAACTGTTTTTT
cdr3_aa: CASSEAGSTNEKLFF

d_call: TRBD1
clone_size: NA
v_call: TRBV11-3
j_call: TRBJ2-1
cdr3_nt: TGTGCCAGCAGAAAAGGACAGGGGGCAGGTGAGCAGTTCTTC
cdr3_aa: CASRKGQGAGEQFF

d_call: NA
clone_size: NA
v_call: TRBV11-2
j_call: TRBJ1-2
cdr3_nt: TGTGCCAGCACACCGTTGGAGGGTGGCTACACCTTC
cdr3_aa: CASTPLEGGYTF

d_call: NA
clone_size: once
v_call: TRBV6-1
j_call: TRBJ2-5
cdr3_nt: TGTGCCAGCACCAGAGGGGACTTCCAAGAGACCCAGTACTTC
cdr3_aa: CASTRGDFQETQYF

d_call: TRBD1
clone_size: NA
v_call: TRBV30
j_call: TRBJ2-7
cdr3_nt: TGTGCCTGGGGACAGGGGGCCTACGAGCAGTACTTC
cdr3_aa: CAWGQGAYEQYF

d_call: NA
clone_size: once
v_call: TRBV30
j_call: TRBJ2-5
cdr3_nt: TGTGCCTGGAGTAGTGCTGGCCAAGAGACCCAGTACTTC
cdr3_aa: CAWSSAGQETQYF

d_call: TRBD1
clone_size: NA
v_call: TRBV19
j_call: TRBJ2-2
cdr3_nt: TGTGCCAGTAACCCGGGACAGGGGCATAGCGGGGAGCTGTTTTTT
cdr3_aa: CASNPGQGHSGELFF

d_call: NA
clone_size: NA
v_call: TRBV7-9
j_call: TRBJ2-3
cdr3_nt: TGTGCCAGCAGCCTACCGGGGATAAACACAGATACGCAGTATTTT
cdr3_aa: CASSLPGINTDTQYF

d_call: NA
clone_size: NA
v_call: TRBV7-2
j_call: TRBJ2-5
cdr3_nt: TGTGCCAGCAGCTTAGCGAGCGGTGTGACAGGAGTAGGGCAGACCCAGTACTTC
cdr3_aa: CASSLASGVTGVGQTQYF

d_call: TRBD1
clone_size: few
v_call: TRBV27
j_call: TRBJ2-6
cdr3_nt: TGTGCCAGCAGGACAGGGGCTTTATCTGGGGCCAACGTCCTGACTTTC
cdr3_aa: CASRTGALSGANVLTF

d_call: NA
clone_size: few
v_call: TRBV19
j_call: TRBJ1-5
cdr3_nt: TGTGCCAGCCGCAGCGCCGGCTATTATAGCAATCAGCCCCAGCATTTT
cdr3_aa: CASRSAGYYSNQPQHF

d_call: NA
clone_size: NA
v_call: TRBV5-6
j_call: TRBJ1-3
cdr3_nt: TGTGCCAGCAGCTCACCGACCAGCTCTGGAAACACCATATATTTT
cdr3_aa: CASSSPTSSGNTIYF

d_call: TRBD1
clone_size: NA
v_call: TRBV19
j_call: TRBJ2-3
cdr3_nt: TGTGCCACCTTCGACAGGGGGGGCACAGATACGCAGTATTTT
cdr3_aa: CATFDRGGTDTQYF

d_call: NA
clone_size: NA
v_call: TRBV7-9
j_call: TRBJ1-2
cdr3_nt: TGTGCCAGCAGCATAAAACAGGGACCCATCTATGGCTACACCTTC
cdr3_aa: CASSIKQGPIYGYTF

d_call: NA
clone_size: NA
v_call: TRBV27
j_call: TRBJ2-7
cdr3_nt: TGTGCCAGCAGTTTAGCCGGGGACTTCTCCTACGAGCAGTACTTC
cdr3_aa: CASSLAGDFSYEQYF

d_call: TRBD2
clone_size: NA
v_call: TRBV13
j_call: TRBJ2-1
cdr3_nt: TGTGCCAGCAGCTTGTGGACTAGCGGGGGAGTAGATGAGCAGTTCTTC
cdr3_aa: CASSLWTSGGVDEQFF

d_call: NA
clone_size: NA
v_call: TRBV7-8
j_call: TRBJ2-5
cdr3_nt: TGTGCCAGCAGCTCCGACCAGGCCGATGAGACCCAGTACTTC
cdr3_aa: CASSSDQADETQYF

d_call: TRBD1
clone_size: NA
v_call: TRBV7-9
j_call: TRBJ2-5
cdr3_nt: TGTGCCAGCAGCACCGGGGACAGGGGGCGCAGAGAGACCCAGTACTTC
cdr3_aa: CASSTGDRGRRETQYF

d_call: TRBD1
clone_size: NA
v_call: TRBV7-2
j_call: TRBJ2-1
cdr3_nt: TGTGCCAGCAGCCGAGGACAGGCTTACAATGAGCAGTTCTTC
cdr3_aa: CASSRGQAYNEQFF

d_call: NA
clone_size: NA
v_call: TRBV15
j_call: TRBJ1-5
cdr3_nt: TGTGCCACCAGGGACGACAGAACAAATCAGCCCCAGCATTTT
cdr3_aa: CATRDDRTNQPQHF

d_call: NA
clone_size: NA
v_call: TRBV27
j_call: TRBJ2-5
cdr3_nt: TGTGCCAGCAGTTCAAACAGGGCCTGGGAGACCCAGTACTTC
cdr3_aa: CASSSNRAWETQYF

d_call: TRBD1
clone_size: NA
v_call: TRBV7-2
j_call: TRBJ1-5
cdr3_nt: TGTGCCAGCAGCCCGGACAGGGGACATCAGCCCCAGCATTTT
cdr3_aa: CASSPDRGHQPQHF

d_call: TRBD1
clone_size: NA
v_call: TRBV6-1
j_call: TRBJ1-5
cdr3_nt: TGTGCCAGCAGTGCACCGGGACAGGGAAAACTAAATCAGCCCCAGCATTTT
cdr3_aa: CASSAPGQGKLNQPQHF

d_call: NA
clone_size: once
v_call: TRBV27
j_call: TRBJ1-1
cdr3_nt: TGTGCCAGCAGGTGGACAGTGAACACTGAAGCTTTCTTT
cdr3_aa: CASRWTVNTEAFF

d_call: TRBD1
clone_size: NA
v_call: TRBV19
j_call: TRBJ2-3
cdr3_nt: TGTGCCAGTAGTATAATAGGACAGGAAACCACAGATACGCAGTATTTT
cdr3_aa: CASSIIGQETTDTQYF